Presented here are 20 T cell receptor beta chains from one specimen sequenced in a study of metastatic and nonmetastatic thyroid tumors. None of the patients had undergone any treatment ahead of thyroid surgery. TCRdb re-called the PCR reads through MiXCR. The data hold 30,000 to 35,000 clones, with approximately 15% observed a single time. The sequencing input was blood. These receptors were taken from a female donor with papillary thyroid cancer or a benign thyroid nodule (not recorded which). Some clones in this sample may be carry-over from other donors' samples.

This clone was seen many times. The chain is built from TRBV13 and TRBJ2-1; 13 nucleotides align to TRBD2. With 5 bases clipped from V and 8 bases from J, the junction kept 9 bases outside the gene matches. The germline V gene has CDR1 PRHDT and CDR2 FYEKMQ (reference sequence). The CDR3 consists of 16 residues. CDR3 in amino acids: CASSPEGTSGMYEQFF. CDR3 coding DNA: TGTGCCAGCAGCCCAGAGGGGACTAGCGGGATGTATGAGCAGTTCTTC.

This clone came up many times. This chain uses TRBV7-9 with TRBJ1-2, with D unresolved. The V gene's germline CDR1 is SEHNR and CDR2 FQNEAQ (reference sequence). The CDR3 has 12 amino acids. Between the trimmed V and J ends, which lost 5 bases and 6 bases, there was a span of 10 bases. This CDR3 is CASSLEWDGYTF. For the CDR3, the DNA is TGTGCCAGCAGCCTCGAGTGGGATGGCTACACCTTC. The whole variable domain, remainder taken from reference TRBV7-9 and TRBJ1-2, is DTGVSQNPRHKITKRGQNVTFRCDPISEHNRLYWYRQTLGQGPEFLTYFQNEAQLEKSRLLSDRFSAERPKGSFSTLEIQRTEQGDSAMYLCASSLEWDGYTFGSGTRLTVV.

This clone was detected ten times or more. This chain joins TRBV9 and TRBJ2-3; 11 bases agree with TRBD2. V lost 4 bases and J lost 0; bases outside the gene matches: 4. CDR3 size: 16 residues. CDR1 SGDLS and CDR2 YYNGEE come from the germline V gene. The CDR3 spells CASSPLAGGSTDTQYF. CDR3 nucleotides: TGTGCCAGCAGCCCCCTAGCGGGAGGAAGCACAGATACGCAGTATTTT.

To note about this clone: An end of the junction does not agree with germline; a read error may underlie this. This chain joins TRBV6-1 and TRBJ1-1; D may be TRBD1 (6 bases). CDR1 MNHNS and CDR2 SASEGT come from the germline V gene. The CDR3 length is 15 residues. The CDR3 DNA follows: TGTGCCAGCAGCTTCATGACCCGGAGGGGGACTGGAGCTTTCTTT. This encodes CASSFMTRRGTGAFF.

This clone was found many times. The V and J genes are TRBV6-1 and TRBJ1-1; no reliable D call. V shed 1 base and J shed 1 base, with 7 bases lying between them. Germline V gives CDR1 MNHNS, CDR2 SASEGT. This CDR3 comprises 14 residues. CDR3 sequence reads: CASSEVFANTEAFF. CDR3 sequence (DNA): TGTGCCAGCAGTGAAGTGTTCGCGAACACTGAAGCTTTCTTT.

The CDR3 DNA follows: TGTGCCAGCAGCTTAGGGGCAGGGGTTGAAGCTTTCTTT. Protein: CASSLGAGVEAFF. This chain joins TRBV7-9 and TRBJ1-1, with D tentatively TRBD1 (6 bases). Germline-derived CDR1 and CDR2 are SEHNR and FQNEAQ (reference sequence). This CDR3 is built from 13 residues. The V and J ends lost 1 base and 7 bases respectively, with 10 bases between them.

This clone has a handful of counts. The chain joins TRBV6-5 to TRBJ2-1, with a possible D match to TRBD2 (6 bases). Germline CDR1 reads MNHEY; CDR2 reads SVGAGI. Trimming removed 3 bases at V and 0 bases at J, with 9 bases between. The CDR3 has 15 amino acids. CDR3 DNA: TGTGCCAGCAGTTATCTGGGGGGCTCCTACAATGAGCAGTTCTTC. Translation: CASSYLGGSYNEQFF.

The J gene is TRBJ1-2, the V gene TRBV12-3 or TRBV12-4, with 9 nucleotides matching TRBD1. Trimming took 5 bases from V and 5 from J; bases not matched to a gene: 6. This CDR3 comprises 14 residues. The CDR3, as DNA: TGTGCCAGCAGTCGTCCGGGACAGGGATATGGCTACACCTTC. It yields the protein CASSRPGQGYGYTF.

This clone was counted many times. V and J are TRBV20-1 and TRBJ1-2; no clear D. This CDR3 is built from 9 residues. Germline CDR1 is DFQATT and CDR2 is SNEGSKA (reference sequence). The ends were cut back, 2 bases at V and 7 bases at J, with 2 bases in the middle. CDR3 loop: CSARSGYTF. As DNA, the CDR3 is TGCAGTGCTAGAAGTGGCTACACCTTC.

Ten or more counts support this clone. The chain links TRBV6-1 to TRBJ1-2, with D perhaps matching TRBD1 (5 bases). The CDR3 loop spans 13 amino acids. V was cut by 6 bases and J by 3 bases, with 11 bases left in between. The germline CDR1 and CDR2 sequences are MNHNS and SASEGT. The CDR3 sequence: CASSQEQDYGYTF. As DNA, the CDR3 is TGTGCCAGCAGCCAAGAACAGGACTATGGCTACACCTTC.

The rearrangement links TRBV2 to TRBJ2-2, with 8 bases lining up with TRBD2. The CDR3 consists of 17 residues. The V gene end was trimmed by 8 bases and the J gene end by 5 bases; junction bases not matched to a gene: 16. Germline assignment: CDR1 SNHLY and CDR2 FYNNEI. The CDR3 reads CASSGGIERELTGELFF. DNA for the CDR3: TGTGCCAGCTCAGGCGGGATAGAGCGGGAGTTGACCGGGGAGCTGTTTTTT.

This clone was counted only a few times. The gene calls are TRBV19 and TRBJ1-1; tentatively, D is TRBD1 (5 bases). The germline CDR1 and CDR2 sequences are LNHDA and SQIVND (reference sequence). The CDR3 is 13 residues long. The V gene lost 4 bases and the J gene lost 1 base, with 7 bases spanning the gap. CDR3 nucleotide sequence: TGTGCCAGTAGTAGAGACAGGAACACTGAAGCTTTCTTT. Translation: CASSRDRNTEAFF.

This clone was seen many times. V and J are TRBV5-5 and TRBJ2-4; no clear D. Germline loops: CDR1 SGHKS, CDR2 YYEKEE (reference sequence). The CDR3 totals 13 residues. The V end was cut by 1 base, the J end by 5 bases, with 7 bases between. In nucleotides, the CDR3 is TGTGCCAGCAGCTTGTACAGCCAAAACATTCAGTACTTC. Protein sequence: CASSLYSQNIQYF.

This clone was seen many times. This chain joins TRBV28 and TRBJ2-3, with D uncertain. The CDR3 spans 12 residues. V was cut by 6 bases and J by 4 bases, with 8 bases left in between. Germline loops: CDR1 MDHEN, CDR2 SYDVKM. CDR3 coding DNA: TGTGCCAGCAGCCCACTCTCAGATACGCAGTATTTT. This encodes CASSPLSDTQYF.

The rearrangement links TRBV7-2 to TRBJ2-7, with 10 bases matching TRBD2. The CDR3 contains 15 residues. Germline V CDR1 and CDR2: SGHTA, FQGNSA. With 3 bases clipped from V and 6 bases from J, the junction kept 8 bases outside the gene matches. The CDR3 DNA sequence: TGTGCCAGCAGCTTTTGGACTAGCGGCCTCTCCGAGCAGTACTTC. Its protein product is CASSFWTSGLSEQYF.

This clone was seen ten or more times. The gene calls are TRBV18 and TRBJ2-3; D is uncertain. The CDR3 covers 14 residues. CDR1 and CDR2 from the germline V gene are KGHSH and LQKENI. V dropped 3 bases and J dropped 6 bases, with 13 bases sitting between them. In DNA, the CDR3 is TGTGCCAGCTCACCGAATACACGGACGGATACGCAGTATTTT. Amino acids: CASSPNTRTDTQYF.

In its sample, this clone was seen many times. The rearrangement links TRBV18 to TRBJ1-3; TRBD1 matches 7 bases. The ends lost 3 bases at V and 4 bases at J; junction bases unmatched: 12. CDR3 length equals 17 residues. Germline-derived CDR1 and CDR2 are KGHSH and LQKENI. The DNA for the CDR3 is TGTGCCAGCTCACCTTCGGGGCAAGGGGGCTTCGGAAACACCATATATTTT. Protein: CASSPSGQGGFGNTIYF.

At least ten counts were recorded for this clone. The chain joins TRBV6-5 to TRBJ1-3; D ambiguous. The CDR3 totals 15 residues. V lost 3 bases and J 0 bases, leaving 9 bases between the germline ends. CDR1 MNHEY and CDR2 SVGAGI come from the germline V gene. The chain's CDR3 is CASSYQRASGNTIYF. CDR3 DNA sequence: TGTGCCAGCAGTTATCAAAGGGCCTCTGGAAACACCATATATTTT.

This clone was seen ten or more times. The chain recombines TRBV19 with TRBJ2-4; tentative D call: TRBD1 (7 bases). Looked up from germline, CDR1 is LNHDA and CDR2 is SQIVND (reference sequence). V lost 7 bases and J 3 bases, leaving 19 bases between the germline ends. The CDR3 contains 16 residues. The CDR3 loop is CASTGGRGTDKNIQYF. CDR3 DNA: TGTGCCAGTACAGGTGGACGGGGGACAGACAAAAACATTCAGTACTTC. Drawing the rest from reference TRBV19 and TRBJ2-4, the complete variable domain is DGGITQSPKYLFRKEGQNVTLSCEQNLNHDAMYWYRQDPGQGLRLIYYSQIVNDFQKGDIAEGYSVSREKKESFPLTVTSAQKNPTAFYLCASTGGRGTDKNIQYFGAGTRLSVL.

With regard to this clone: One end of the junction does not line up with germline, which may come from a read error. The chain is built from TRBV5-1 and TRBJ2-3; D could derive from TRBD1 or TRBD2 (5 bases each). The CDR3 loop spans 15 amino acids. Germline CDR1 and CDR2: SGHRS and YFSETQ. The CDR3 here is CSSSLVGPRTYTQYF. The CDR3 DNA sequence: TGCTCCAGCAGCTTGGTGGGACCCCGCACATATACGCAGTATTTT.